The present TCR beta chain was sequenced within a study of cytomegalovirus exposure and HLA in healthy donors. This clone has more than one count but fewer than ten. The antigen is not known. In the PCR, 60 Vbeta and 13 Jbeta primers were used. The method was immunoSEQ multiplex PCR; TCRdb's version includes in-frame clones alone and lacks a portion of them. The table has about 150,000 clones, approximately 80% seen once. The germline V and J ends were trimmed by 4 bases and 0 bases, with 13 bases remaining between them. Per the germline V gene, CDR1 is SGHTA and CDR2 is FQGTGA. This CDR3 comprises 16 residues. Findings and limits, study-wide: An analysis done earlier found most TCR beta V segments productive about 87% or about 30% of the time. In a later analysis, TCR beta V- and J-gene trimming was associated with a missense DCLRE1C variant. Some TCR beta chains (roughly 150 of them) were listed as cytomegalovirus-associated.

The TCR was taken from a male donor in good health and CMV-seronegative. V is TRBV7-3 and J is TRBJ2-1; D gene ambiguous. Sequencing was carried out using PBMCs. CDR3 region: CASSSNPSFSYNEQFF. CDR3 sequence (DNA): TGTGCCAGCAGCTCTAATCCGTCCTTCTCCTACAATGAGCAGTTCTTC. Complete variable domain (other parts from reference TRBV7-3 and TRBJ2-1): GAGVSQTPSNKVTEKGKYVELRCDPISGHTALYWYRQSLGQGPEFLIYFQGTGAADDSGLPNDRFFAVRPEGSVSTLKIQRTERGDSAVYLCASSSNPSFSYNEQFFGPGTRLTVL.